This T cell receptor (beta chain) originates from a study of immune evolution from preneoplasia to lung adenocarcinoma. For the study at large: HLA loss of heterozygosity: roughly 7.5% AIS, approximately 15% MIA, 30% to 35% ADC, none AAH.

Germline CDR1 is SGHRS and CDR2 is YFSETQ. CDR3 length equals 15 residues. V shed 0 bases, J shed 7 bases, and the junction held 5 bases outside the gene matches. Clones were read by immunoSEQ multiplex PCR, and TCRdb kept only the in-frame ones, dropping some. The data contain 6,500 to 9,000 clones, approximately 86% of them singletons. Sequences were obtained from FFPE minimally invasive lung adenocarcinoma tissue. The sequence came from an older person with lung adenocarcinoma. The chain has TRBV5-1 and TRBJ2-2; 8 positions agree with TRBD1. The CDR3 bases are TGCGCCAGCAGCTTGGACAGGGGGATGAACGGGGAGCTGTTTTTT. Translated, it gives CASSLDRGMNGELFF.